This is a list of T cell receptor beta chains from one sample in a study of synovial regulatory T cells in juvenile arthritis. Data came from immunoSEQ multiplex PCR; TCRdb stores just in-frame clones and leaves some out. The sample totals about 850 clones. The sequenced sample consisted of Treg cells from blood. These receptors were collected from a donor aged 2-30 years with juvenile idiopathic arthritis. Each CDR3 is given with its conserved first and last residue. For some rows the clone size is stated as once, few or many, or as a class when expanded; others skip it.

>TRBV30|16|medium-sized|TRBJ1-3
CAWSEGGGEYRNTIYF
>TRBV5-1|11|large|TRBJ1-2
CASTGGYGYTF
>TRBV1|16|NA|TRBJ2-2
CTSSQGAGVNTGELFF
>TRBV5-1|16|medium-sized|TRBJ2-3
CASSLVAGGSTDTQYF
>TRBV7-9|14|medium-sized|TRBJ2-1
CASSLGPVDNEQFF
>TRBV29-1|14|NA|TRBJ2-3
CSVRVLLGTDTQYF
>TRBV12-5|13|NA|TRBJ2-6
CASGYGTSGVLTF
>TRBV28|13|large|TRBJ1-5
CAVPGQGHQPQHF
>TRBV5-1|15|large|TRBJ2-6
CASSTGGGGANVLTF
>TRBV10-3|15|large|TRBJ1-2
CASTPGGVQRGGYTF
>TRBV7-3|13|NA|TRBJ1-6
CASSPDRASPLHF
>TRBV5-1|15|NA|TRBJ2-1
CASSPARSSVPEQFF
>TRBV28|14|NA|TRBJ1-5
CASSLRSIEQPQHF
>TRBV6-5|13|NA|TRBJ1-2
CASSRDRNYGYTF
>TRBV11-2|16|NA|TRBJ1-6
CASSPGGKGRNSPLHF
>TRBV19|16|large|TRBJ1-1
CASRRAGGGRDTEAFF
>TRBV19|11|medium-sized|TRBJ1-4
CASSIGEKLFF
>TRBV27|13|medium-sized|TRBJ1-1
CASSLAGNTEAFF
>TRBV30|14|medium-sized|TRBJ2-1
CAWSGGGNYNEQFF
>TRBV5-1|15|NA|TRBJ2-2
CASSLASSNTGELFF
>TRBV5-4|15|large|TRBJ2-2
CASRTGTANTGELFF
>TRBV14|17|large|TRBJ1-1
CASSRRDSSLLNTEAFF
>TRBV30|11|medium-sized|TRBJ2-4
CAWSVQSIQYF
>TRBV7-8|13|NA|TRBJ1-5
CASSLAGYQPQHF
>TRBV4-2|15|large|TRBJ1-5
CASSPEGAGNQPQHF
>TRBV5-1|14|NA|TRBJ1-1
CASSRRQGTPEAFF
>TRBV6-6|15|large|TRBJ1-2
CASSWREGLVNGYTF
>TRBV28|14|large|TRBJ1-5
CASTPDSNNQPQHF
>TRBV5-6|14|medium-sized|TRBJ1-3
CASSPRTVGNTIYF
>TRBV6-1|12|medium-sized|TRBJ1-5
CASRGGNQPQHF
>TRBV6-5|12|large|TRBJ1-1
CASSFTGFEAFF
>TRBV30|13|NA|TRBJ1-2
CAWSAGQNYGYTF
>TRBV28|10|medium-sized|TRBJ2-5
CASSQETQYF
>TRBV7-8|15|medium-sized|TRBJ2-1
CASSLRGGRNNEQFF
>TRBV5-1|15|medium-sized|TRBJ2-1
CASSLVSRPGHEQFF
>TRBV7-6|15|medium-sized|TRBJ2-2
CASSLAGGNTGELFF
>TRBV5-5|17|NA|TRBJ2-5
CASSLGPSDRGGETQYF
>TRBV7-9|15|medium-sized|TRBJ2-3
CASSLGRGGGDTQYF
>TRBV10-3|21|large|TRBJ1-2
CAISALIIQGGGGAGGYGYTF
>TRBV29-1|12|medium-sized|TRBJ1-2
CSVEDGARGYTF